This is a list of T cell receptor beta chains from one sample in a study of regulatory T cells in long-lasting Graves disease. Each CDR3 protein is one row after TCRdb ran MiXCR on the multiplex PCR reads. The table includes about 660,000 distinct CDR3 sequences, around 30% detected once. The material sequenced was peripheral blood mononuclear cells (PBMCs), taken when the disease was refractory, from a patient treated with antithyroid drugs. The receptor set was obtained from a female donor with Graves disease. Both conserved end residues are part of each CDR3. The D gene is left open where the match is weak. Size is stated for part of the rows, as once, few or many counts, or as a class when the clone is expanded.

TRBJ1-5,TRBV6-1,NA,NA,TGTGCCAGCAGTGAAGCCAGTTCAGGGTTTGGTCAGCCCCAGCATTTT,CASSEASSGFGQPQHF
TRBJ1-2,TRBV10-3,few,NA,TGTGCCATCAGTGAGGGCCCGAGCAGCGGCTACACCTTC,CAISEGPSSGYTF
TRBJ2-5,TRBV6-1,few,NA,TGTGCCAGCACAGGGTCGGAGACCCAGTACTTC,CASTGSETQYF
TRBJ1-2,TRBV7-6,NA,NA,TGTGCCAGCAGCCCCCGGGGGCTTTTGGGCTACACCTTC,CASSPRGLLGYTF
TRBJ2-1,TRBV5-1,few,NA,TGCGCCAGCAGCTTGACGCCAAAAGCCCGGGACGAGGAGTTCTTC,CASSLTPKARDEEFF
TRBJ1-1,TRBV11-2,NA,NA,TGTGCCAGCAGCTCGCTCACATTTGGGCACTGCTTT,CASSSLTFGHCF
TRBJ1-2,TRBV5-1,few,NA,TGCGCCAGCAGCTTGACAACGACAGCTTATGGCTACACCTTC,CASSLTTTAYGYTF
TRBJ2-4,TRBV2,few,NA,TGTGCCAGCAGTGAAGACCCTTTCGTTCAGTACTTC,CASSEDPFVQYF
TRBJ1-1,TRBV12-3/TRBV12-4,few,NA,TGTGCCAGCAGTTTAGGACAGTCGTGGGGGGCTGAAGCTTTCTTT,CASSLGQSWGAEAFF
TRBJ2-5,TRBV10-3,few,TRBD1,TGTGCCATCAGGAAGACAGGGGTGTTAGAGACCCAGTACTTC,CAIRKTGVLETQYF
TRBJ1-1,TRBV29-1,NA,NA,TGCAGCGTTCTGTCGGGTACTGAAGCTTTCTTT,CSVLSGTEAFF
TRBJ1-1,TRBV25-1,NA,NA,TGTGCCAGCAGTGAATTGCTTAATCAGAACACTGAAGCTTTCTTT,CASSELLNQNTEAFF
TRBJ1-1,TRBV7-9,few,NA,TGTGCCAGCAGCTCGGACGCTGGAGTTGAAGCTTTCTTT,CASSSDAGVEAFF
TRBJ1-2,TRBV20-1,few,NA,TGCAGTGCTGGGCGCGGCTCGGGCTATGGCTACACCTTC,CSAGRGSGYGYTF
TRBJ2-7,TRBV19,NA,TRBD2,TGTGCCACCGGCGGGGTAGCGGGAACCTACGAGCAGTACTTC,CATGGVAGTYEQYF
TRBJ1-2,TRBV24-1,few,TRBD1,TGTGCCACCAGTGATTTAGGGACAGGCTATGGCTACACCTTC,CATSDLGTGYGYTF
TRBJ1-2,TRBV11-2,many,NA,TGTGCCAGCAGCTCTGGACAGACCTATGGCTACACCTTC,CASSSGQTYGYTF
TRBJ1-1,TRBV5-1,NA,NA,TGCGCCAGCAGACAAGGACAGCCGTACACTGAAGCTTTCTTT,CASRQGQPYTEAFF
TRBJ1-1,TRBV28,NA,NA,TGTGCCAGTACAGGGACCACTGAAGCTTTCTTT,CASTGTTEAFF
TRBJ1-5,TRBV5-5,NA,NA,TGTGCCAGCAGCTTCGGGGGGGAAATCAATCAGCCCCAGCATTTT,CASSFGGEINQPQHF
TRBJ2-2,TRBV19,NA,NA,TGTGCCAGTAGTCTTAGTGTAACTTACGGCGGGGAGCTGTTTTTT,CASSLSVTYGGELFF
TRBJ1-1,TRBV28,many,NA,TGTGCCAGCAGTTTATGGGGGCTAGAGAACACTGAAGCTTTCTTT,CASSLWGLENTEAFF
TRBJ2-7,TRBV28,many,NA,TGTGCCAGCAGTTTATTCGCTAGCGACTACGAGCAGTACTTC,CASSLFASDYEQYF
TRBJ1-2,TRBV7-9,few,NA,TGTGCCAGCAGCTTAGCCCAAATGGGGGTGGGAGGCTACACCTTC,CASSLAQMGVGGYTF
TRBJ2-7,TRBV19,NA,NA,TGTGCCAGTAGTGCCCCTCGAGGGGGAGGGATTATGTACGAGCAGTACTTC,CASSAPRGGGIMYEQYF